These 29 T cell receptor beta chains originate from one sample sequenced in a study of blood T cell repertoires in COVID-19 (dated by TCRdb to about 2020). Library method: the immunoSEQ multiplex PCR assay. As stored in TCRdb, this immuneACCESS dataset retains in-frame rearrangements with V and J assigned. A fraction of the clones does not appear; measured against another copy, unresolved V genes explain less than half of the discrepancy, and the remainder lacks a known reason. The sample profile shows under 80,000 clones; about 80% of them were found once. Together, the top ten hold about 6.5% of the sample. The sample consisted of peripheral blood. Source of these receptors: a woman aged 60-70 years with acute or convalescent COVID-19.

The chain recombines TRBV2 with TRBJ1-1, with a possible D match to TRBD1 (5 bases). The germline V and J ends were trimmed by 6 bases and 4 bases, with 18 bases remaining between them. The CDR3 loop spans 15 amino acids. Germline CDR1 and CDR2: SNHLY and FYNNEI. As DNA, the CDR3 is TGTGCCAGCAGGACCCAGACAGTCAGAGGCACTGAAGCTTTCTTT. It encodes CASRTQTVRGTEAFF.

CDR3 loop: CASSVGGRDNSPLHF. The CDR3 DNA reads as TGTGCCAGCAGCGTAGGGGGCAGGGATAATTCACCCCTCCACTTT. V is TRBV9 and J is TRBJ1-6; tentative D call: TRBD1 (5 bases). The germline gives CDR1 SGDLS, CDR2 YYNGEE. Trimming removed 0 bases from V and 5 bases from J, with 9 bases in between. The CDR3 totals 15 residues.

The J gene is TRBJ1-2, the V gene TRBV19; D not resolved. CDR1 and CDR2 (germline): LNHDA, SQIVND (reference sequence). Trimming removed 3 bases at V and 6 bases at J, with 8 bases between. The CDR3 has 12 amino acids. The CDR3 loop is CASSMGVDGYTF. The DNA of the CDR3 is TGTGCCAGTAGTATGGGCGTGGATGGCTACACCTTC.

This clone turned up a few times. DNA of the CDR3: TGTGCCAGCAGCCCCAGCGGCAGGGGGCGGGGAGGCTACACCTTC. Its protein product is CASSPSGRGRGGYTF. V gene TRBV11-2 combines with J gene TRBJ1-2; TRBD1 agrees at 8 bases. V lost 5 bases, J lost 8 bases, and 13 bases stayed unmatched. Germline V gene lookup returns CDR1 SGHAT and CDR2 FQNNGV. The CDR3 runs to 15 residues.

V gene TRBV10-1 combines with J gene TRBJ2-3; 8 nucleotides agree with TRBD2. CDR3 length: 19 amino acids. V dropped 0 bases and J dropped 0; count of bases not matched to a gene: 11. The germline V gene encodes CDR1 WNHNN and CDR2 SYGVQD (reference sequence). CDR3 DNA: TGCGCCAGCAGTGAGTCGTATGGGCGGGGGGAAACTAGCACAGATACGCAGTATTTT. Encoded protein: CASSESYGRGETSTDTQYF.

The chain links TRBV9 to TRBJ2-5, with a tentative D call TRBD2 (6 bases). Germline CDR1 and CDR2: SGDLS and YYNGEE. The CDR3 loop spans 13 amino acids. V was cut by 7 bases and J by 5 bases, with 15 bases left in between. Here the CDR3 reads CASGGSGGETQYF. CDR3 bases: TGTGCCAGCGGTGGTAGCGGTGGGGAGACCCAGTACTTC.

This chain links TRBV6-1 with TRBJ1-2; TRBD1 aligns across 10 bases. V lost 1 base and J lost 5; bases outside the gene matches: 4. The CDR3 has 15 amino acids. Germline values: CDR1 MNHNS, CDR2 SASEGT. CDR3: CASSEGQGAWYGYTF. The CDR3 nucleotides are TGTGCCAGCAGTGAAGGACAGGGGGCTTGGTATGGCTACACCTTC.

The genes are TRBV20-1 and TRBJ2-7; 9 nucleotides agree with TRBD2. After removal of 3 bases from V and 6 bases from J, the junction contained 15 bases not matched to a gene. The CDR3 is 16 residues long. CDR1 and CDR2 (germline): DFQATT, SNEGSKA (reference sequence). Here the CDR3 reads CSASFFSGGSDGEQYF. CDR3 sequence (DNA): TGCAGTGCTAGTTTCTTTAGCGGGGGTTCCGATGGCGAGCAGTACTTC.

V is TRBV30 and J is TRBJ1-2; D might be TRBD1 (6 bases). Germline V gives CDR1 GTSNPN, CDR2 SVGIG (reference sequence). V lost 3 bases and J 9 bases, leaving 11 bases between the germline ends. The length of the CDR3 is 11 residues. DNA for the CDR3: TGTGCCTGGAGCACAGGGAATCGCTACACCTTC. This encodes CAWSTGNRYTF.

The chain carries TRBV5-6 and TRBJ1-1; a weak D match, TRBD1 (6 bases). This CDR3 is built from 12 residues. Trimming shortened V by 0 bases and J by 9 bases, and 9 bases separated the two germline ends. Germline V gives CDR1 SGHDT, CDR2 YYEEEE. The CDR3 DNA reads TGTGCCAGCAGCTTGGGACAGGTCAAAGCTTTCTTT. Protein sequence: CASSLGQVKAFF.

This clone was counted only a few times. The CDR3, as DNA: TGTGCCAGTAACCGGGCAGGGGCTAACTATGGCTACACCTTC. Its translation: CASNRAGANYGYTF. The genes are TRBV19 and TRBJ1-2; possible D gene TRBD1, 6 bases. The CDR3 is 14 amino acids. Germline CDR1 reads LNHDA; CDR2 reads SQIVND (reference sequence). V lost 7 bases and J lost 0, with 12 bases in between.

This clone showed up just a few times. The chain combines TRBV7-9 with TRBJ1-4, with 10 bases lining up with TRBD1. Germline V gene data show CDR1 as SEHNR and CDR2 as FQNEAQ (reference sequence). With 5 bases clipped from V and 5 bases from J, the junction kept 5 bases outside the gene matches. The CDR3 covers 15 residues. The CDR3 is CASSPRQGANEKLFF. The CDR3 nucleotides are TGTGCCAGCAGCCCGAGACAGGGGGCAAATGAAAAACTGTTTTTT.

V is TRBV3-1 (or the pseudogene TRBV3-2) and J is TRBJ1-3; 9 bases align to TRBD1. The CDR3 sequence is 15 residues long. The V segment lost 4 bases and the J segment 5 bases; nucleotides outside the gene matches: 6. Per germline, CDR1 LGHDT and CDR2 YNNKEL (reference sequence). CDR3 nucleotides: TGTGCCAGCAGCCTTGGACAGGGGCCGAGAAACACCATATATTTT. It codes for CASSLGQGPRNTIYF.

The J gene is TRBJ2-1, the V gene TRBV5-1, with TRBD1 matching over 8 bases. Trimming removed 1 base from V and 2 bases from J; junction bases left unmatched: 8. CDR1 and CDR2 from the germline V gene are SGHRS and YFSETQ. The CDR3 sequence is 17 residues long. CDR3 sequence reads: CASSLPRTGTTYNEQFF. CDR3 nucleotide sequence: TGCGCCAGCAGCTTGCCCCGGACAGGGACCACCTACAATGAGCAGTTCTTC.

This chain connects TRBV5-1 to TRBJ1-1; D call uncertain. CDR1 and CDR2 from the germline V gene are SGHRS and YFSETQ. This CDR3 is built from 14 residues. The germline V and J ends were trimmed by 3 bases and 1 base, with 10 bases remaining between them. The CDR3 here is CASSSGMENTEAFF. The DNA for the CDR3 is TGCGCCAGCAGCTCCGGGATGGAGAACACTGAAGCTTTCTTT.

This clone was picked up one time. The chain links TRBV7-2 to TRBJ1-5; TRBD1 might be the D (5 bases). Germline values: CDR1 SGHTA, CDR2 FQGNSA. Deletions cut 5 bases from V and 0 bases from J, with 14 bases between. This CDR3 is 16 amino acids long. CDR3 protein: CASSPDSVISNQPQHF. Here the CDR3 DNA reads TGTGCCAGCAGCCCTGACAGTGTCATTAGCAATCAGCCCCAGCATTTT.

V gene TRBV6-4 combines with J gene TRBJ2-1; 7 bases agree with TRBD1. Losses at the gene ends were 4 bases for V and 9 bases for J; bases not matched to a gene: 21. CDR3 length: 18 amino acids. CDR1 and CDR2 (germline): MRHNA, SNTAGT. The CDR3 spells CASSAIGARDRSYGEQFF. CDR3 nucleotides: TGTGCCAGCAGTGCGATAGGTGCCCGGGACAGAAGTTATGGTGAGCAGTTCTTC.

A few counts support this clone. CDR3 nucleotide sequence: TGTGCCACCAGTGAGGGGACAGGGGGGTTCTATGGCTACACCTTC. Protein: CATSEGTGGFYGYTF. This rearrangement joins TRBV24-1 to TRBJ1-2, with 11 bases lining up with TRBD1. Germline-derived CDR1 and CDR2 are KGHDR and SFDVKD. The CDR3 covers 15 residues. V gave up 4 bases and J gave up 4 bases; unmatched junction bases: 4.

The chain combines TRBV7-6 with TRBJ2-1; 8 bases are a match to TRBD2. The length of the CDR3 is 16 residues. V dropped 2 bases and J dropped 0; count of bases not matched to a gene: 3. CDR1 SGHVS and CDR2 FNYEAQ come from the germline V gene. CDR3 sequence (DNA): TGTGCCAGCAGCTTACGGGGGGGGAGCTCCTACAATGAGCAGTTCTTC. Translated, it gives CASSLRGGSSYNEQFF.

The chain employs TRBV10-3 and TRBJ2-6; D gene uncertain. The CDR3 contains 16 residues. V was clipped by 3 bases and J by 0 bases, with 9 bases between them. The germline V gene encodes CDR1 ENHRY and CDR2 SYGVKD. CDR3 DNA sequence: TGTGCCATCAGTGAAGCAGGATACTCTGGGGCCAACGTCCTGACTTTC. This sequence encodes CAISEAGYSGANVLTF.

This sequence joins TRBV27 and TRBJ1-2; TRBD1 aligns across 9 bases. Germline V gene data show CDR1 as MNHEY and CDR2 as SMNVEV (reference sequence). Germline trimming cut 4 bases from V and 4 bases from J; bases unmatched to any gene: 1. This CDR3 spans 13 amino acids. The CDR3 spells CASSSTGGYGYTF. CDR3 coding DNA: TGTGCCAGCAGTTCGACAGGGGGCTATGGCTACACCTTC.

The rearrangement links TRBV19 to TRBJ2-3; weak D call: TRBD2 (6 bases). Trimming left V 5 bases short and J 2 bases short, with 11 bases between. The germline V gene encodes CDR1 LNHDA and CDR2 SQIVND (reference sequence). This CDR3 is 14 amino acids long. The CDR3 sequence: CASSLGGYTDTQYF. Here the CDR3 DNA reads TGTGCCAGTAGTCTGGGGGGTTACACAGATACGCAGTATTTT.

The rearrangement joins TRBV13 to TRBJ2-5, with 13 bases that match TRBD2. Per the germline V gene, CDR1 is PRHDT and CDR2 is FYEKMQ (reference sequence). There are 15 residues in the CDR3. Trimming cost V 5 bases and J 5 bases; bases outside gene matches: 5. The CDR3 loop is CASSATSGGVETQYF. In DNA, the CDR3 is TGTGCCAGCAGCGCCACTAGCGGGGGGGTCGAGACCCAGTACTTC.

The chain joins TRBV6-2 or TRBV6-3 to TRBJ2-3; 10 bases fit TRBD1. From germline, CDR1 is MNHEY and CDR2 SVGEGT. V was pared by 4 bases and J by 0 bases, with 1 base of the junction left unmatched. The CDR3 totals 15 residues. The CDR3 sequence: CASSWGQGSTDTQYF. DNA of the CDR3: TGTGCCAGCAGTTGGGGACAGGGGAGCACAGATACGCAGTATTTT.

The chain employs TRBV7-9 and TRBJ1-1; 11 nucleotides agree with TRBD1. Germline values: CDR1 SEHNR, CDR2 FQNEAQ (reference sequence). Trimming at V came to 5 bases and at J to 6 bases, leaving 8 bases not matched to a gene. The CDR3 runs to 15 residues. The CDR3 sequence: CASSAKDRGRAEAFF. CDR3 DNA sequence: TGTGCCAGCAGCGCCAAGGACAGGGGGCGCGCTGAAGCTTTCTTT. Using reference TRBV7-9 and TRBJ1-1 for the parts outside the CDR3, the full variable domain is DTGVSQNPRHKITKRGQNVTFRCDPISEHNRLYWYRQTLGQGPEFLTYFQNEAQLEKSRLLSDRFSAERPKGSFSTLEIQRTEQGDSAMYLCASSAKDRGRAEAFFGQGTRLTVV.

This clone was seen once. This chain joins TRBV19 and TRBJ1-1; 9 nucleotides align to TRBD1. V shed 5 bases, J shed 6 bases, and the junction held 7 bases outside the gene matches. The germline V gene has CDR1 LNHDA and CDR2 SQIVND (reference sequence). This CDR3 is 14 amino acids long. The CDR3 here is CASSGDRVRAEAFF. The CDR3 DNA reads as TGTGCCAGTAGTGGGGACAGGGTTCGAGCTGAAGCTTTCTTT.

The rearrangement uses TRBV5-1 and TRBJ2-3; the match to TRBD1 covers 10 bases. The length of the CDR3 is 15 residues. CDR1 and CDR2 from the germline V gene are SGHRS and YFSETQ. V was pared by 0 bases and J by 4 bases, with 2 bases of the junction left unmatched. DNA of the CDR3: TGCGCCAGCAGCTTGGGACAGGGGGCCGCAGATACGCAGTATTTT. Encoded protein: CASSLGQGAADTQYF.

The chain recombines TRBV19 with TRBJ1-2; TRBD1 aligns across 7 bases. CDR1 is LNHDA, CDR2 SQIVND, per germline (reference sequence). J lost 8 bases, V lost 7 bases, and 13 bases had no gene match. The CDR3 covers 14 residues. This CDR3 reads CASNYVNRGRGYTF. In nucleotides, the CDR3 is TGTGCCAGTAATTATGTCAACAGGGGTAGGGGCTACACCTTC.

In nucleotides, the CDR3 is TGTGCCAGTAGTAAGGAGAGAGGCAGAAGCTACGAGCAGTACTTC. Translating gives CASSKERGRSYEQYF. This sequence joins TRBV19 and TRBJ2-7; no firm D call. Trimming pared 4 bases from V and 3 bases from J, leaving 16 bases between. The CDR3 runs to 15 residues. Germline CDR1 LNHDA, CDR2 SQIVND (reference sequence).